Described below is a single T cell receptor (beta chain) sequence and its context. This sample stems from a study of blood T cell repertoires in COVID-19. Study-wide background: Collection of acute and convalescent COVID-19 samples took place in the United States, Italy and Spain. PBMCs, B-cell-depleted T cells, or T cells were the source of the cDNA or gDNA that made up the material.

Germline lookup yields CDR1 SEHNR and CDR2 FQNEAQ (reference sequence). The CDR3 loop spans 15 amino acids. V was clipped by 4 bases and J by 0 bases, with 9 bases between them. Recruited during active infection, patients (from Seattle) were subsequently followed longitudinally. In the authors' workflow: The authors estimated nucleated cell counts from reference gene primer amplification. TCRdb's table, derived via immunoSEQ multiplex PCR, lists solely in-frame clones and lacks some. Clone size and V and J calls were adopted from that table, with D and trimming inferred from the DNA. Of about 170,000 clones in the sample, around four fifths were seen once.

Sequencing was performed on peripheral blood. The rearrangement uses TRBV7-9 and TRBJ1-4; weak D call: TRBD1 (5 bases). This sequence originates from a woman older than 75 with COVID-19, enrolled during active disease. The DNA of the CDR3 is TGTGCCAGCAGCTATAAAGGGGCAACTAATGAAAAACTGTTTTTT. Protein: CASSYKGATNEKLFF.